Shown below are 8 T cell receptor beta chains from a single sample sequenced in a study of blood T cell repertoires in COVID-19. Profiling relied on immunoSEQ multiplex PCR, and the TCRdb table lists in-frame clones only, not all of them. The table lists 200,000 to 250,000 clones, around 83% of them singletons. The sequenced material came from PBMCs or T cells enriched from blood (not recorded which). These TCRs come from a woman aged 40 to 49 with acute COVID-19.

The chain joins TRBV7-3 to TRBJ2-5; D is perhaps TRBD1 (7 bases). V lost 4 bases and J 3 bases, leaving 15 bases between the germline ends. The CDR3 spans 15 residues. Germline CDR1 is SGHTA and CDR2 is FQGTGA. In DNA form, the CDR3 reads TGTGCCAGCAGCTCCAGAGGGGGCGGGAAAGAGACCCAGTACTTC. Protein: CASSSRGGGKETQYF.

CDR3 sequence reads: CASSNRGPYEQYF. Here the CDR3 DNA reads TGTGCCAGCAGCAACAGGGGACCCTACGAGCAGTACTTC. V gene TRBV12-3 or TRBV12-4 combines with J gene TRBJ2-7; 7 positions agree with TRBD1. The J segment lost 2 bases and the V segment lost 6 bases, leaving 4 bases of the junction unmatched. The CDR3 loop spans 13 amino acids.

This clone was seen a single time. The V and J genes are TRBV30 and TRBJ1-4; 9 bases match TRBD1. Germline trimming cut 2 bases from V and 8 bases from J; bases unmatched to any gene: 9. This CDR3 has 15 residues. Per germline, CDR1 GTSNPN and CDR2 SVGIG (reference sequence). CDR3 sequence: CAWSKQQGAPEKLFF. The CDR3 nucleotides read TGTGCCTGGAGTAAACAACAGGGGGCGCCGGAAAAACTGTTTTTT. The whole variable domain, remainder taken from reference TRBV30 and TRBJ1-4, is SQTIHQWPATLVQPVGSPLSLECTVEGTSNPNLYWYRQAAGRGLQLLFYSVGIGQISSEVPQNLSASRPQDRQFILSSKKLLLSDSGFYLCAWSKQQGAPEKLFFGSGTQLSVL.

The chain recombines TRBV3-1 (or the pseudogene TRBV3-2) with TRBJ1-1; D perhaps matches TRBD1 (6 bases). The V end lost 2 bases, the J end lost 4 bases, and 20 bases lay between the germline ends. The length of the CDR3 is 17 residues. Germline CDR1 is LGHDT and CDR2 is YNNKEL (reference sequence). CDR3 sequence reads: CASSQWGGRSKGTEAFF. CDR3 in DNA: TGTGCCAGCAGCCAATGGGGGGGCCGTTCTAAGGGCACTGAAGCTTTCTTT.

V gene TRBV21-1 combines with J gene TRBJ2-3; whether TRBD1, the table's D call, matches the DNA was not checked. TRBV21-1 has pseudogene status. The CDR3 has 17 amino acids. CDR3 sequence (DNA): TGTGCCAGCAGCAAAGATGGACAGGGGGCGAACACAGATACGCAGTATTTT. Translating it yields CASSKDGQGANTDTQYF.

CDR3 region: CASSQADRDEFRGNEQFF. The CDR3, as DNA: TGTGCCAGCAGCCAAGCAGACAGGGACGAGTTTAGAGGCAATGAGCAGTTCTTC. V and J are TRBV3-1 (or the pseudogene TRBV3-2) and TRBJ2-1; 7 bases agree with TRBD1. V gave up 1 base and J gave up 6 bases; unmatched junction bases: 15. CDR3 size: 18 residues. Germline CDR1 is LGHDT and CDR2 is YNNKEL (reference sequence).

The chain combines TRBV5-1 with TRBJ1-6; D might be TRBD1 (5 bases). Germline V gene data show CDR1 as SGHRS and CDR2 as YFSETQ. Trimming stripped 4 bases from V and 0 bases from J, with 8 bases between. CDR3 length: 15 amino acids. The CDR3: CASSQDSSYNSPLHF. Here the CDR3 DNA reads TGCGCCAGCAGCCAAGACAGCTCCTATAATTCACCCCTCCACTTT.

This clone was seen only a few times. V and J are TRBV12-5 and TRBJ2-1, with TRBD1 matching 9 bases. V was pared by 4 bases and J by 1 base, with 2 bases of the junction left unmatched. The CDR3 is 15 residues long. Germline CDR1 is LGHNT and CDR2 is FRNRAP. Here the CDR3 reads CASGSGTGSYNEQFF. The CDR3, as DNA: TGTGCTAGTGGTTCCGGGACAGGGTCCTACAATGAGCAGTTCTTC. Drawing the rest from reference TRBV12-5 and TRBJ2-1, the complete variable domain is DARVTQTPRHKVTEMGQEVTMRCQPILGHNTVFWYRQTMMQGLELLAYFRNRAPLDDSGMPKDRFSAEMPDATLATLKIQPSEPRDSAVYFCASGSGTGSYNEQFFGPGTRLTVL.